These 3 T cell receptor beta chains came from one sample sequenced in a study of blood T cell repertoires in COVID-19. The table came from immunoSEQ multiplex PCR; TCRdb's copy has only in-frame clones and leaves some out. The sample holds some 19,000 clones, 80% to 90% seen once. The sample taken for sequencing was peripheral blood. Receptors originate from a man in his 60s with active COVID-19.

This chain connects TRBV5-1 to TRBJ1-6; D uncertain. This CDR3 is built from 14 residues. Germline CDR1 SGHRS, CDR2 YFSETQ. V shed 0 bases and J shed 7 bases, with 8 bases lying between them. CDR3 DNA sequence: TGCGCCAGCAGCTTGGAACTAGGAAATTCACCCCTCCACTTT. Amino acids: CASSLELGNSPLHF.

The chain couples TRBV7-2 to TRBJ1-1; D gene ambiguous. The germline CDR1 and CDR2 sequences are SGHTA and FQGNSA. Trimming removed 2 bases at V and 1 base at J, with 8 bases between. The CDR3 consists of 14 residues. The CDR3 region is CASSLQRQNTEAFF. CDR3 coding DNA: TGTGCCAGCAGCTTACAGAGACAGAACACTGAAGCTTTCTTT.

This chain connects TRBV3-1 (or the pseudogene TRBV3-2) to TRBJ2-3; 8 positions match TRBD2. CDR1 LGHDT and CDR2 YNNKEL come from the germline V gene (reference sequence). The length of the CDR3 is 15 residues. Trimming at V came to 4 bases and at J to 4 bases, leaving 7 bases not matched to a gene. The CDR3 loop reads CASSPLVSGADTQYF. In DNA form, the CDR3 reads TGTGCCAGCAGCCCCCTTGTTAGCGGGGCAGATACGCAGTATTTT.